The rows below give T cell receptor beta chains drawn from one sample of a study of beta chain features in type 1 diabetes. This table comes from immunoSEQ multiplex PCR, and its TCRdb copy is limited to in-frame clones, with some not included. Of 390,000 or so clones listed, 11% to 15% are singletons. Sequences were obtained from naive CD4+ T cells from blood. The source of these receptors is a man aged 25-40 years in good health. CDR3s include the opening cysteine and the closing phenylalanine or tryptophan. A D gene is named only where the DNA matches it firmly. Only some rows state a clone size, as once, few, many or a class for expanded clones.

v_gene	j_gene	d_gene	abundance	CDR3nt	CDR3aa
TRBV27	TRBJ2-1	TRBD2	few	TGTGCCACTCGCGAGCGGGGGACCTACAATGAGCAGTTCTTC	CATRERGTYNEQFF
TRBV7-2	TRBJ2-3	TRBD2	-	TGTGCCAGCAGCCTAGCGGGGGTTAGCACAGATACGCAGTATTTT	CASSLAGVSTDTQYF
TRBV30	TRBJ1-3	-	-	TGTGCCTGCCTCTCGGCAGGCTCCGGAAACACCATATATTTT	CACLSAGSGNTIYF
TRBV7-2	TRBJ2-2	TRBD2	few	TGTGCCAGCAGCTTAGAACTAGCGGGGGCCTTTGCCGGGGAGCTGTTTTTT	CASSLELAGAFAGELFF
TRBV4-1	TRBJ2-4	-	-	TGCGCCAGCAGCCAAGCCGGGCAGGGCTTCATTCAGTACTTC	CASSQAGQGFIQYF
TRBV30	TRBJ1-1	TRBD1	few	TGTGCCTTACGACAGGGGGGCAACACTGAAGCTTTCTTT	CALRQGGNTEAFF
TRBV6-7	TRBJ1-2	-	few	TGTGCCAGCAGTTGTGACGGAGCTAACTATGGCTACACCTTC	CASSCDGANYGYTF
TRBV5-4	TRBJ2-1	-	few	TGTGCCAGCAGCCCACCGGACCAATACAATGAGCAGTTCTTC	CASSPPDQYNEQFF
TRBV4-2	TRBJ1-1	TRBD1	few	TGTGCCAGCAGCCAAGGACAGGGTGAACACACTGAAGCTTTCTTT	CASSQGQGEHTEAFF
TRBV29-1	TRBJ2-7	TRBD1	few	TGCAGCGCAGGGACAGGAATCTACGAGCAGTACTTC	CSAGTGIYEQYF
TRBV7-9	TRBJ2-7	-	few	TGTGCCAGCAGCTTATCCCGCGGGACCCCCTACGAGCAGTACTTC	CASSLSRGTPYEQYF
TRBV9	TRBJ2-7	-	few	TGTGCCAGCAGCGTTAGCTCACAGAGGGGAGAGCAGTACTTC	CASSVSSQRGEQYF
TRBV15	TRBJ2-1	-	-	TGTGCCACCAGCAGAGATTTAGGGGCTGAGCAGTTCTTC	CATSRDLGAEQFF
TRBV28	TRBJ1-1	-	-	TGTGCCAGCAGTTTACCACTCGGACAAGCTTTCTTT	CASSLPLGQAFF
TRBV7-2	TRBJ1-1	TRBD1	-	TGTGCCAGCAGCCCGTGGACAGGGGGCACTGAAGCTTTCTTT	CASSPWTGGTEAFF
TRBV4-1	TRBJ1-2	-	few	TGCGCCAGCAGCCAAGACCCCGGACCGCTATCCTTTTATGGCTACACCTTC	CASSQDPGPLSFYGYTF
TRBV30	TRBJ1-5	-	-	TGTGCCTGGAGTGTAGGGACAATCAGCAATCAGCCCCAGCATTTT	CAWSVGTISNQPQHF
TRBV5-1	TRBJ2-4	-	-	TGCGCCAGCAGCCCCGGGACAGCCAAAAACATTCAGTACTTC	CASSPGTAKNIQYF
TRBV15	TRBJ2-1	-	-	TGTGCCACCAGCAGAGTGCCGGGCGGGAAGTACAATGAGCAGTTCTTC	CATSRVPGGKYNEQFF
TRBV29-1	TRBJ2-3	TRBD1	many	TGCAGCGTCACAGGGGTCGTCACAGATACGCAGTATTTT	CSVTGVVTDTQYF
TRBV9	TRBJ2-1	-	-	TGTGCCAGCAGCGCCAGTAGTACTAGTCATAATGAGCAGTTCTTC	CASSASSTSHNEQFF
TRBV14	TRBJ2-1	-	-	TGTGCCAGCAGTCCAGGTCGGTCCGGGAGAGGAGAGCAGTTCTTC	CASSPGRSGRGEQFF
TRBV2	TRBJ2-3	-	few	TGTGCCAGCAGGCCAGGGGATAGCACAGATACGCAGTATTTT	CASRPGDSTDTQYF
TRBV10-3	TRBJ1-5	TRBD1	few	TGTGCCACCAGACAGGGCGGTCAGCCCCAGCATTTT	CATRQGGQPQHF
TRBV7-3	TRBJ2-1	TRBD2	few	TGTGCCAGCAGCTCCTCCGGGACTAGCGGGCAGCAGTTCTTC	CASSSSGTSGQQFF
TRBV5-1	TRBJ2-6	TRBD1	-	TGCGCCAGCAGCTCAGACAGGGGGTACAACGTCCTGACTTTC	CASSSDRGYNVLTF
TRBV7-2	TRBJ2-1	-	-	TGTGCCAGCCTCTTCGACTACTCCTACAATGAGCAGTTCTTC	CASLFDYSYNEQFF
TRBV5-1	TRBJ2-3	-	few	TGCGCCAGCTCCTCACAGGGGGCTTCGGTAGCGGGAGTCCCTAGCACAGATACGCAGTATTTT	CASSSQGASVAGVPSTDTQYF
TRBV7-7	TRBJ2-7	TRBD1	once	TGTGCCAGCAGCTCCGGACAGGGGAACGAGCAGTACTTC	CASSSGQGNEQYF
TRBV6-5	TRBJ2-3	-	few	TGTGCCAGCACCCCACAGAAAGATACGCAGTATTTT	CASTPQKDTQYF
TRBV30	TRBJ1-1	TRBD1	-	TGTGCCTGGAGCGGAGCGAGGGACAGGGTGAACACTGAAGCTTTCTTT	CAWSGARDRVNTEAFF
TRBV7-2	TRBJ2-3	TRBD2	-	TGTGCCAGCAGCTTAGTAAGCCTAGCGGGAGGTGGTACGCAGTATTTT	CASSLVSLAGGGTQYF
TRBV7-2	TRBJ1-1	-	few	TGTGCCAGCAGCCTCCAAGCGGGACGGGTGAACACTGAAGCTTTCTTT	CASSLQAGRVNTEAFF
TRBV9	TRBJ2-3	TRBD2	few	TGTGCCAGCAGCGCCCGTCTGTTAGCGGGGCGCACAGATACGCAGTATTTT	CASSARLLAGRTDTQYF
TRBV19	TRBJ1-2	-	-	TGTGCCAGTACTATTTATGGGGGAATGGACTATGGCTACACCTTC	CASTIYGGMDYGYTF
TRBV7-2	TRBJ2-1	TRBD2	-	TGTGCCAGCAGCTTTCCGGGACTAGTCGATGAGCAGTTCTTC	CASSFPGLVDEQFF
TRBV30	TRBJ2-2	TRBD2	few	TGTGCCTGGAAAAGGTATAGGAGCGGGAGGGCTACCGGGGAGCTGTTTTTT	CAWKRYRSGRATGELFF
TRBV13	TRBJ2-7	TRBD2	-	TGTGCCAGCAGCCCGACCGGGACTAGCGGGGTAATCGAGCAGTACTTC	CASSPTGTSGVIEQYF
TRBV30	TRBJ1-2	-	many	TGTGCCTGCAGACAGAGCGACTATGGCTACACCTTC	CACRQSDYGYTF
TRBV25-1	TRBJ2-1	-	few	TGTGCCAGCAGTCCAACCGGGCCCAGGGGAAATGAGCAGTTCTTC	CASSPTGPRGNEQFF
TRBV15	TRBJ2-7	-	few	TGTGCCACCAGCAGAGACTTGACGGCTCCTCCGTACGAGCAGTACTTC	CATSRDLTAPPYEQYF
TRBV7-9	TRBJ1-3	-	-	TGTGCCAGCAGCCCCGACGGTTTCTCTGGAAACACCATATATTTT	CASSPDGFSGNTIYF
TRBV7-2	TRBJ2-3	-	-	TGTGCCAGCAGCCCTCCAGGGGGACTAAGCACAGATACGCAGTATTTT	CASSPPGGLSTDTQYF